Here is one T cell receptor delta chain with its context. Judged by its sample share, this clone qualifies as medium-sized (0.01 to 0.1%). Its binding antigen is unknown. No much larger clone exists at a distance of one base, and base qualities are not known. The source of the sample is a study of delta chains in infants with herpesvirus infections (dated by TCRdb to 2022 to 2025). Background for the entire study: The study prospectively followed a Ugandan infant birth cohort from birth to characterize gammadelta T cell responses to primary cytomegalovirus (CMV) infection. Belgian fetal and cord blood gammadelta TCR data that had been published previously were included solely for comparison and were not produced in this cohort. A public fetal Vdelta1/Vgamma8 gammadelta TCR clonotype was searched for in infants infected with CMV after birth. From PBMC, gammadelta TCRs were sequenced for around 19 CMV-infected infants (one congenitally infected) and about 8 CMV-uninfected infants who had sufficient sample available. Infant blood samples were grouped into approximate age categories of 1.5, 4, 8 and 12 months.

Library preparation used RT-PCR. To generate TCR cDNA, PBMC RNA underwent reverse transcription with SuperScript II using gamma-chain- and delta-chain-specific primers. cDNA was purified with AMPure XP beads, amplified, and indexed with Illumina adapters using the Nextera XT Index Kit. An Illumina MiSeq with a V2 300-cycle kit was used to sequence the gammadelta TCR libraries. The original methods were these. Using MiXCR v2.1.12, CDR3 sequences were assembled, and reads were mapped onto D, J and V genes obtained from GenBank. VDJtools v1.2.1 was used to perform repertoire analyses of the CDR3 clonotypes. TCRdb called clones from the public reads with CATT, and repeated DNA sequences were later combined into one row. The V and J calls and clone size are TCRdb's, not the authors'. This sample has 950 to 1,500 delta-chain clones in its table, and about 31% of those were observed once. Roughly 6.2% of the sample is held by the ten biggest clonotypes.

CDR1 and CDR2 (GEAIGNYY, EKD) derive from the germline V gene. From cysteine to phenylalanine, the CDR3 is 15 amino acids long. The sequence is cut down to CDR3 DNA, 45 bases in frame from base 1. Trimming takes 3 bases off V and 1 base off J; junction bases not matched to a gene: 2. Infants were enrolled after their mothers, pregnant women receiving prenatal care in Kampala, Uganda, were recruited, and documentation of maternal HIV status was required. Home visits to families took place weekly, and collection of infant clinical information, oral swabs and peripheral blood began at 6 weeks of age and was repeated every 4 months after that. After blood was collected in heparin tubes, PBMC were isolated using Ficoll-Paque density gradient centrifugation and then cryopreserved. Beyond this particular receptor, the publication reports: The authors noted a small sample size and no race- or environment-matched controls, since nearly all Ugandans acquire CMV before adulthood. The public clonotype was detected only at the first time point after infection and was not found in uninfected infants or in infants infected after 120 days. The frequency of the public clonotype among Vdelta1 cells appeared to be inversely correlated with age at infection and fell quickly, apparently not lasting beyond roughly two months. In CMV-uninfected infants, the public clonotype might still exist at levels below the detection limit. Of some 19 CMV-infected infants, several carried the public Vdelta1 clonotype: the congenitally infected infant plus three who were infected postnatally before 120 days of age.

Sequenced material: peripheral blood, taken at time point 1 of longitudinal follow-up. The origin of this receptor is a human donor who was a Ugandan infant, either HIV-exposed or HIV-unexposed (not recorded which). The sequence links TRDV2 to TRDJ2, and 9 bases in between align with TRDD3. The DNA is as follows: TGTGCCTGTGACGTACTGGGGGATTTGACAGCACAACTCTTCTTT. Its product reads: CACDVLGDLTAQLFF.